The T cell receptor (beta chain) under discussion was sequenced for a study of T cells after yellow fever vaccination. The CDR3 loop spans 15 amino acids. Germline loops: CDR1 DFQATT, CDR2 SNEGSKA (reference sequence). V lost 0 bases and J 0 bases, leaving 10 bases between the germline ends. TCRdb analysed the 5' RACE reads with MiXCR anew, one entry per CDR3 protein. The sample lists approximately 610,000 distinct CDR3 sequences; about a sixth were seen once. V and J are TRBV20-1 and TRBJ2-3; tentative D call: TRBD2 (5 bases). The clonotype originates from a man between 18 and 35 years old who received the YFV17D yellow fever vaccine. The starting material was PBMCs, obtained 4 to 6 days after the first yellow fever vaccination. The CDR3 reads CSARDGRESTDTQYF. CDR3 nucleotides: TGCAGTGCTAGAGATGGACGGGAAAGCACAGATACGCAGTATTTT.